This TCR beta chain was captured by sequencing in a study of OX40 agonist ivuxolimab in advanced cancers. Study overall: The patients received agonistic anti-OX40 (CD134) antibody ivuxolimab.

The CDR3 totals 13 residues. Germline loops: CDR1 GTSNPN, CDR2 SVGIG (reference sequence). V dropped 0 bases and J dropped 1 base, with 6 bases sitting between them. The assay was immunoSEQ multiplex PCR, and TCRdb's table has in-frame clones only and misses some. The sample records about 10,000 clones, roughly three quarters being singletons. This chain links TRBV30 with TRBJ1-1; the D gene is possibly TRBD1 (5 bases). Sequencing used CD4+ or CD8+ T cells sorted from blood, obtained in a trial of the OX40 agonist ivuxolimab. This TCR came from an adult with an advanced solid tumor such as melanoma, head and neck, liver or kidney cancer. The CDR3 sequence is CAWSVGENTEAFF. The CDR3 DNA reads TGTGCCTGGAGTGTAGGGGAGAACACTGAAGCTTTCTTT.